This T cell receptor (beta chain) emerged from a study of blood T cell repertoires in COVID-19. Study-level background: Sites in the United States, Italy and Spain provided acute and convalescent COVID-19 samples. T cells, B-cell-depleted T cells, or PBMCs provided the cDNA or gDNA that served as material.

Original data processing: Nucleated cell number was recorded as an estimate derived from reference gene primer amplification. Only in-frame clones appear in the TCRdb table, and some are missing; sequencing was by immunoSEQ multiplex PCR. Clone size and V and J calls were adopted from that table, with D and trimming inferred from the DNA. Of around 140,000 clones in the sample, over 65% were seen once. The TCR comes from a human donor in a cohort sampled during active COVID-19. Sequences were obtained from peripheral blood.

The CDR3, as DNA: TGCGCCAGCAGCTTGGATCGGGGAATCAACACTGAAGCTTTCTTT. It translates to CASSLDRGINTEAFF. The chain joins TRBV5-1 to TRBJ1-1; D is unclear. With 0 bases removed from V and 2 bases from J, the gap between germline ends came to 11 bases. The CDR3 sequence is 15 residues long. The germline CDR1 and CDR2 sequences are SGHRS and YFSETQ.